This is a list of T cell receptor beta chains from one sample in a study of blood T cell repertoires in COVID-19. The table came from immunoSEQ multiplex PCR; TCRdb's copy has only in-frame clones and leaves some out. The sample has tens of thousands of clones; roughly 84% are singletons. The sample was peripheral blood. Every receptor here comes from a woman older than 75 in a cohort sampled during active or convalescent COVID-19. CDR3s leave out the opening cysteine and the closing phenylalanine or tryptophan. Size is stated for part of the rows, as once, few or many counts, or as a class when the clone is expanded.

V,size,J,CDR3
TRBV9,.,TRBJ2-3,ASSARTSPGLATDTQY
TRBV9,.,TRBJ2-7,ASSVDPQGNEQY
TRBV7-3,.,TRBJ2-5,ASSQDRGGRETQY
TRBV5-6,.,TRBJ2-5,ASSVGPGGETQY
TRBV11-3,.,TRBJ2-2,ASSLDSATATGELF
TRBV18,.,TRBJ1-1,ASSRQGADTEAF
TRBV7-8,few,TRBJ1-4,ASSLGGGTTNEKLF
TRBV5-1,.,TRBJ2-5,ASSPTPGLAGVETQY
TRBV7-9,.,TRBJ2-1,ASSLVAGVGYNEQF
TRBV7-2,.,TRBJ1-6,ASSPLERPFNSPLH
TRBV18,few,TRBJ2-3,ASSPAIDRLAGGSTDTQY
TRBV30,.,TRBJ1-4,AWTYGQPLNEKLF
TRBV6-5,.,TRBJ1-1,ASSYDRLNTEAF
TRBV5-1,.,TRBJ2-1,ASSWTSGSGDEQF
TRBV30,.,TRBJ2-4,AWRVRGTKNIQY
TRBV3-1/TRBV3-2,once,TRBJ2-1,ASSQDSLGNSEQF
TRBV21-1,.,TRBJ2-3,ASSIRGRADTQY
TRBV10-3,.,TRBJ1-5,AISEARGNQPQH
TRBV7-8,.,TRBJ1-6,ASSPGQAYNSPLH
TRBV5-4,.,TRBJ2-5,ASSLDREGLGTQY
TRBV28,.,TRBJ2-1,ASSLYEFDEQF
TRBV19,.,TRBJ2-1,ASSSLGARNEQF
TRBV10-3,.,TRBJ1-1,AITRTGENTEAF
TRBV11-2,.,TRBJ2-5,ASSLGRSGGQETQY